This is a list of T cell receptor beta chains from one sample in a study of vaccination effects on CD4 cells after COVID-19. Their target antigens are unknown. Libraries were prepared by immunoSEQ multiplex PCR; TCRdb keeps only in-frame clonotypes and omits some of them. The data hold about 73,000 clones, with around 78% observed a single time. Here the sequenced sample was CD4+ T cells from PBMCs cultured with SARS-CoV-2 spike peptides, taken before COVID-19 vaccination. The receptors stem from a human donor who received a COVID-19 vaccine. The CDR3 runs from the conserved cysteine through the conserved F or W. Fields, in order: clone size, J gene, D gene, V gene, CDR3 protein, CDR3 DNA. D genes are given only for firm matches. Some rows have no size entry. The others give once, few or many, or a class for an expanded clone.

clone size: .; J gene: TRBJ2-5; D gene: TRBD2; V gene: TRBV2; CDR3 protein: CASSRLAGGETQYF; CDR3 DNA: TGTGCCAGCAGTCGACTAGCGGGGGGGGAGACCCAGTACTTC
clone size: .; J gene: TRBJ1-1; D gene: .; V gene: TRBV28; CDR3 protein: CASRLLGGTEAFF; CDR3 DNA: TGTGCCAGCAGATTGTTAGGGGGAACTGAAGCTTTCTTT
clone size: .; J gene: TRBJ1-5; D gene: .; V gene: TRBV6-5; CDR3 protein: CASSFSVNQPQHF; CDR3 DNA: TGTGCCAGCAGCTTCTCAGTTAATCAGCCCCAGCATTTT
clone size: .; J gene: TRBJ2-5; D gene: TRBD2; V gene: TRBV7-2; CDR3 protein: CASSSSSGGPKTQYF; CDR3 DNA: TGTGCCAGCAGCTCTTCTAGCGGGGGGCCCAAGACCCAGTACTTC
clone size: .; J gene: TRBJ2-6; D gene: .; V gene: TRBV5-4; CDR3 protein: CASSLSGANVLTF; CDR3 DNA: TGTGCCAGCAGCTTGTCTGGGGCCAACGTCCTGACTTTC
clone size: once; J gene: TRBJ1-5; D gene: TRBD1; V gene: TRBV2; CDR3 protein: CASSGGNRGWQPQHF; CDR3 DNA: TGTGCCAGCAGTGGTGGGAACAGGGGATGGCAGCCCCAGCATTTT
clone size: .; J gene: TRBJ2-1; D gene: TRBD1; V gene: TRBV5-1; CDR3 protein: CASRSPGTGYNEQFF; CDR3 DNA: TGCGCCAGCCGATCCCCGGGGACAGGGTACAATGAGCAGTTCTTC
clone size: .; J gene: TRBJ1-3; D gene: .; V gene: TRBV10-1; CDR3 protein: CASSDFPGAGNTIYF; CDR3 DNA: TGCGCCAGCAGTGATTTTCCAGGGGCTGGAAACACCATATATTTT
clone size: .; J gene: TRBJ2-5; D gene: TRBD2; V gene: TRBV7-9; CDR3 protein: CASSLGGGATETQYF; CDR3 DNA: TGTGCCAGCAGCTTAGGCGGGGGGGCCACTGAGACCCAGTACTTC
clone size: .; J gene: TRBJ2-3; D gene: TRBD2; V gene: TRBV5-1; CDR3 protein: CASRAGGLADTQYF; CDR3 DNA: TGCGCCAGCAGGGCGGGGGGGCTTGCAGATACGCAGTATTTT
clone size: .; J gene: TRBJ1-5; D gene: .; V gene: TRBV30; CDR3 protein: CAWNSQYSNQPQHF; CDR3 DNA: TGTGCCTGGAATAGTCAGTATAGCAATCAGCCCCAGCATTTT
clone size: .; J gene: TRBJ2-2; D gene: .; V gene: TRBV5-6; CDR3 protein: CASSFRPYTGELFF; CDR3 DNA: TGTGCCAGCAGCTTCAGGCCCTACACCGGGGAGCTGTTTTTT
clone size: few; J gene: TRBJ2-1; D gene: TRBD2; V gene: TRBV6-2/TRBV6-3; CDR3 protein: CASSYGTSGLQEQFF; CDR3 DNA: TGTGCCAGCAGTTACGGGACTAGCGGGCTCCAGGAGCAGTTCTTC
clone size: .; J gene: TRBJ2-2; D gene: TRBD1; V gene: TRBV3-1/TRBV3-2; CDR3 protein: CASSSGGKNTGELFF; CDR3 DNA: TGTGCCAGCAGCTCAGGGGGAAAGAACACCGGGGAGCTGTTTTTT
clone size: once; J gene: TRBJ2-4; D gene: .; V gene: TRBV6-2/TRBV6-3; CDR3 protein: CASSYGRTEKNIQYF; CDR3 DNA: TGTGCCAGCAGTTACGGTCGGACAGAAAAAAACATTCAGTACTTC
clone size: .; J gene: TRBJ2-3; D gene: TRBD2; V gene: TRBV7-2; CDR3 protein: CASSIIGTSGLTDTQYF; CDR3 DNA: TGTGCCAGCAGCATAATCGGGACTAGCGGACTCACAGATACGCAGTATTTT
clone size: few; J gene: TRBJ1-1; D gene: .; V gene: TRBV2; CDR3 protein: CASSEGPQGTFRGAFF; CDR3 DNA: TGTGCCAGCAGTGAAGGCCCTCAGGGTACGTTTAGGGGAGCTTTCTTT
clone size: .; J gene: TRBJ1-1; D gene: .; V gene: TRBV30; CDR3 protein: CAGYRVANTEAFF; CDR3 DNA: TGTGCCGGGTACAGGGTGGCTAACACTGAAGCTTTCTTT
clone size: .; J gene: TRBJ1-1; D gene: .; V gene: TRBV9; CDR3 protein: CASSFTGKGLTFF; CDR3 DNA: TGTGCCAGCAGCTTCACAGGGAAGGGGCTGACTTTCTTT
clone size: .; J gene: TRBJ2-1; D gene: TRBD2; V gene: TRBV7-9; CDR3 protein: CASSHTGTSGSSSYNEQFF; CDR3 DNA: TGTGCCAGCAGTCACACCGGGACTAGCGGGTCTAGCTCCTACAATGAGCAGTTCTTC
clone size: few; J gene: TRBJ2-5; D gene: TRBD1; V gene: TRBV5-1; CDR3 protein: CASTSRGPETQYF; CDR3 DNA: TGCGCCAGCACCTCTAGGGGGCCGGAGACCCAGTACTTC
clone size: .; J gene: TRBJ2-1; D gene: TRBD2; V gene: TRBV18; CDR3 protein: CASSPILTSGGVEQFF; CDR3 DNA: TGTGCCAGCTCACCGATATTGACTAGCGGGGGGGTTGAGCAGTTCTTC
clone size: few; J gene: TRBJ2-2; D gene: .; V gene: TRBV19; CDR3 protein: CASSIKQIGSGELFF; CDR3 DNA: TGTGCCAGTAGTATTAAACAGATTGGAAGCGGGGAGCTGTTTTTT
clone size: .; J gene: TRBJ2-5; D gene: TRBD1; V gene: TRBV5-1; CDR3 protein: CASSQSTGATSVMTQYF; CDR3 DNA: TGCGCCAGCAGCCAGAGTACAGGGGCCACCTCGGTTATGACCCAGTACTTC
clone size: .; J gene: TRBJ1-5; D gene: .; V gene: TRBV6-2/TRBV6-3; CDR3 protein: CASSYSSQPQHF; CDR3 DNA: TGTGCCAGCAGTTACTCGAGTCAGCCCCAGCATTTT